The rows below give T cell receptor beta chains drawn from one sample of a study of T cell responses to AZD1222 COVID-19 vaccine. The protocol was immunoSEQ multiplex PCR, while the TCRdb copy is restricted to in-frame clones and leaves out a portion. This sample has approximately 130,000 clones, with roughly 93% found just once. The specimen was peripheral blood, collected on day 0 of AZD1222 vaccination. The source is an adult in good health. Each CDR3 is given without its conserved first and last residue. D genes are given only for firm matches.

j_gene,d_gene,v_gene,CDR3aa
TRBJ1-5,.,TRBV19,ASSMPWAYQPQH
TRBJ2-5,.,TRBV28,ASSRRLRSEETQY
TRBJ1-5,.,TRBV21-1,ASSKRGGIGVGNQPQH
TRBJ1-2,.,TRBV9,ASSVDLGRGYGYT
TRBJ2-3,.,TRBV9,ASSSLGVGSTDTQY
TRBJ2-1,TRBD2,TRBV2,ASRAWTSGSRGYNEQF
TRBJ1-4,TRBD1,TRBV28,ASSTPKTGGHEKLF
TRBJ1-2,.,TRBV2,ASGVRGRYT
TRBJ1-1,TRBD1,TRBV6-5,ASSYGQGEDTEAF
TRBJ1-5,.,TRBV4-3,ASSQAFSNQPQH
TRBJ2-7,.,TRBV7-2,ASSPETSYEQY
TRBJ1-2,.,TRBV9,ASSVDPRQDYGYT
TRBJ1-3,.,TRBV30,AWSVLASSGNTIY
TRBJ1-5,.,TRBV15,ATSSGRYSNQPQH
TRBJ2-5,TRBD1,TRBV28,ASSLGGQTQETQY
TRBJ1-5,.,TRBV28,ASRDWGQPQH
TRBJ2-7,TRBD1,TRBV6-5,ASSYSGTAAYEQY
TRBJ1-1,.,TRBV14,ASSQGGHPNTEAF
TRBJ2-1,TRBD2,TRBV28,ASSFDSLSGIDNEQF
TRBJ2-2,TRBD2,TRBV4-1,ASSQVRAGGPGELF
TRBJ1-5,TRBD1,TRBV5-8,ASSLTLGTGVQEPQH
TRBJ1-5,.,TRBV28,ASTKSLGVLQPQH
TRBJ1-1,TRBD1,TRBV13,ASSQTGTAKAF
TRBJ2-2,.,TRBV28,AGGLGNTGELF
TRBJ1-4,.,TRBV7-8,ASSSKGSGSNEKLF
TRBJ2-1,.,TRBV4-2,ASSHPSSYNEQF
TRBJ1-1,.,TRBV4-2,ASSLGRDEAF
TRBJ1-1,.,TRBV6-1,ASSERAARLNTEAF
TRBJ2-1,.,TRBV9,ASSVGFEQF
TRBJ1-2,.,TRBV30,AWREGQNGYT
TRBJ1-6,.,TRBV6-6,ASSYEENSPLH
TRBJ2-5,.,TRBV18,ASSPHQKQVQETQY
TRBJ2-3,.,TRBV7-9,ASSPGTDTQY
TRBJ2-7,.,TRBV24-1,ATSDPERYEQY
TRBJ2-7,TRBD2,TRBV28,ASSPGTSVRGEQY
TRBJ1-1,.,TRBV2,ASTIGGRTEAF
TRBJ1-5,.,TRBV5-1,ASSLAGNSNQPQH
TRBJ2-2,TRBD1,TRBV27,ASSLSLTGSGELF
TRBJ2-7,TRBD1,TRBV11-2,ATSGQDPYEQY
TRBJ1-2,TRBD1,TRBV28,ASRVQGADGYT
TRBJ2-3,.,TRBV3-1/TRBV3-2,ASSVIWASDTQY
TRBJ2-3,TRBD2,TRBV5-1,ASSSGTSGRLGDTQY
TRBJ1-1,.,TRBV4-2,ASSQEEGETEAF
TRBJ2-2,.,TRBV18,ASSPGTVDTGELF
TRBJ2-1,TRBD1,TRBV5-6,ASSLYRGYEQF
TRBJ2-1,.,TRBV2,ASRAQSLVGEQF
TRBJ2-7,TRBD1,TRBV7-2,ASSLYFWDSRKQY
TRBJ1-1,.,TRBV10-3,AISTDSGTEAF
TRBJ1-5,.,TRBV18,ASSQVAVAREDQPQH
TRBJ1-5,.,TRBV6-6,ASSYQDQQPQH
TRBJ2-6,TRBD2,TRBV2,ASSDGTSDHSGANVLT
TRBJ1-4,.,TRBV4-2,ASSQAQVDEKLF
TRBJ2-1,.,TRBV28,ASSRNNEQF
TRBJ1-2,TRBD1,TRBV7-9,ASSLGDREAYGYT
TRBJ1-2,TRBD1,TRBV9,ASSVGDRGRVPYGYT
TRBJ1-1,.,TRBV29-1,SGSDWANTEAF
TRBJ2-4,.,TRBV27,ASRRAGAKNIQY
TRBJ1-2,.,TRBV6-5,ASFRGNYGYT
TRBJ2-1,TRBD2,TRBV4-1,ASSQAAGGHEQF